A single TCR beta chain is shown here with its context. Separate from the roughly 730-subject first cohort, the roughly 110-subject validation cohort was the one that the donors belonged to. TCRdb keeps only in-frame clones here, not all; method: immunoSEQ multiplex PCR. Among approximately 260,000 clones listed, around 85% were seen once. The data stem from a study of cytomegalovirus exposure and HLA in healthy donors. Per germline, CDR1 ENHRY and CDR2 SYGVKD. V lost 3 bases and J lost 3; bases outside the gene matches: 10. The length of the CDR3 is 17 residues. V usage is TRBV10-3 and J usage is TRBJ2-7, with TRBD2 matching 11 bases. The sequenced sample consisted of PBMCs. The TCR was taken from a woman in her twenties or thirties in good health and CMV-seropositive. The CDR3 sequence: CAISDKTSGTDRYEQYF. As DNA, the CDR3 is TGTGCCATCAGTGACAAGACTAGCGGGACCGACCGCTACGAGCAGTACTTC.